This T cell receptor beta chain was retrieved from a study of shared clonotypes between healthy human individuals (TCRdb year 2020). Background for the entire study: Two women and three men aged 18 to 49 years were included in the cohort. To increase sequencing depth and limit assay-specific biases, different laboratories used diverse techniques to prepare libraries and sequence TCR repertoires. Per donor, leukapheresis produced somewhere between about 0.85 and 10 billion PBMCs. To estimate repertoire size and how much clonotype sharing occurs between individuals, the study deeply sequenced the blood TCR repertoires of roughly 5 healthy adults. The full study reports these points: Based on pairwise subsampling, the degree of clonotype sharing among donors was expected to be affected by sequencing depth. Sampling was restricted to blood, and TCR repertoires in tissues likely differ from the TCR repertoires found in blood. The small number of donors limited the genetic and exposure-history diversity represented.

Using the deep immunoSEQ assay, multiplex PCR amplified TCR CDR3 regions from genomic DNA. Extracted genomic DNA from each cell subset was spread evenly across all wells of several immunoSEQ 96-well plates, with each plate serving as a replicate. For unsorted PBMC, each replicate PCR was loaded with 250 to 300 ng genomic DNA, equivalent to about 33,000 T cell genomes. Genomic DNA from unsorted PBMC was sequenced over ten immunoSEQ deep assay plates. The purified libraries were quantified using a Qubit 3.0 fluorometer, sized with a Bioanalyzer 2100, and then quantified again using the KAPA Library Quantification kit. Every immunoSEQ 96-well plate was sequenced on a dedicated single-read 150-cycle Illumina NextSeq 550 flow cell. As for how the authors treated the data: Because the immunoSEQ output included only junctional sequences and no quality scores, the filtering could not be the same as the filtering used for full-length reads. Sequences were annotated with PyIR, a Python wrapper for IgBLAST v1.9, and V/J genes and CDR3 were assigned using IMGT germline references. Any read was removed if the V/J assignment was weak (E-value above 1e-6), the CDR3 was missing, or the read contained stop codons, out-of-frame junctions, or ambiguous translated residues. V3J clonotypes were defined as sequences sharing an identical inferred V gene, J gene, and CDR3 amino acid sequence. Percentage overlap between repertoires was calculated by dividing the number of shared unique clonotypes by the size of the smaller repertoire. Three approaches were used to assess repertoire richness: RTK rarefaction, the Chao1 estimator, and Recon v2.1 estimates of unobserved clonotypes. TCRdb limited this immuneACCESS table to in-frame rearrangements with V and J called. A share of clones is missing; checked studies link under half to unresolved V genes, and the rest is unexplained. V and J calls and clone size are copied from that table; D and trimming were computed from the DNA. The sample table contains 450,000 to 650,000 clones; only one count was recorded for roughly 72% of them. Around 12% of the sample is held by the ten biggest clonotypes.

Details on this clone: The antigen it recognizes is unknown. Base qualities are not at hand, and no much larger clone is one base apart. The sample contains more than one DNA sequence encoding this CDR3.

Donors were healthy HIV-negative adults with no recently reported acute infections or vaccinations. Every donor was a Caucasian adult living in Nashville, Tennessee, USA. For unsorted samples, 100 million or so PBMCs were counted, and genomic DNA was extracted using the QIAamp DNA Blood Mini kit. Blood was obtained by leukapheresis, after which PBMCs were separated by Ficoll-Histopaque density gradient centrifugation and cryopreserved in liquid nitrogen vapor phase. The CDR3 contains 14 residues, cysteine and phenylalanine counted. This entry keeps only the CDR3 DNA: 42 bases, framed from base 1. CDR1 and CDR2 (MNHEY, SMNVEV) derive from the germline V gene (reference sequence). V drops 1 base and J drops 2 bases, leaving 6 bases in between.

This receptor was taken from a woman in her thirties or forties in good health. Some clones in this sample may be carry-over from other donors' samples. The chain employs TRBV27 and TRBJ1-5; 5 matching bases give a weak D call of TRBD1. Sequencing input: PBMCs. The sequence in DNA is TGTGCCAGCAGTTTATTAGGGGGCAATCAGCCCCAGCATTTT. Its translation is CASSLLGGNQPQHF.